The 12 T cell receptor beta chains in this list originate from one sample, sequenced in a study of radiotherapy plus CTLA-4 blockade in lung cancer. Generated by immunoSEQ multiplex PCR, the TCRdb table keeps only in-frame clones and is missing some. The sample holds fewer than 65,000 clones, around 75% seen once. This specimen consisted of peripheral blood, obtained from a patient treated with radiotherapy plus ipilimumab. All receptors derive from a human donor with non-small cell lung cancer who had a complete response to radiotherapy plus ipilimumab.

V usage is TRBV19 and J usage is TRBJ1-1; no firm D call. Germline V gene sequence: CDR1 LNHDA, CDR2 SQIVND (reference sequence). The germline V and J ends were trimmed by 6 bases and 7 bases, with 15 bases remaining between them. The CDR3 loop spans 13 amino acids. CDR3 DNA sequence: TGTGCCAGTAGCGGGAATAACGGGTTTGAAGCTTTCTTT. It encodes CASSGNNGFEAFF.

The chain joins TRBV20-1 to TRBJ2-1; 7 nucleotides agree with TRBD2. CDR1 is DFQATT and CDR2 is SNEGSKA in the germline V gene (reference sequence). Unmatched junction bases numbered 0, after V lost 6 bases and J lost 7 bases. CDR3 length: 10 amino acids. For the CDR3, the DNA is TGCAGTGCCGGGGGGAATGAGCAGTTCTTC. Encoded protein: CSAGGNEQFF.

This rearrangement joins TRBV18 to TRBJ1-5; tentative D call: TRBD1 (6 bases). Germline V gene sequence: CDR1 KGHSH, CDR2 LQKENI. The ends were cut back, 6 bases at V and 3 bases at J, with 12 bases in the middle. The CDR3 is made up of 14 amino acids. CDR3: CASSGQQINQPQHF. The DNA for the CDR3 is TGTGCCAGCTCCGGACAGCAGATCAATCAGCCCCAGCATTTT.

This clone was observed a handful of times. The genes are TRBV11-3 and TRBJ2-7, with TRBD2 as a possible D gene (6 bases). The CDR3 has 13 amino acids. CDR1 is SGHNT, CDR2 YENEEA, per germline. With 4 bases removed from V and 0 bases from J, the gap between germline ends came to 7 bases. The CDR3 DNA reads as TGTGCCAGCAGCTCGGGACTCTCCTACGAGCAGTACGTC. It specifies CASSSGLSYEQYV.

The rearrangement joins TRBV29-1 to TRBJ1-5; the D gene is possibly TRBD1 (6 bases). Germline V gives CDR1 SQVTM, CDR2 ANQGSEA. V lost 5 bases, J lost 0 bases, and 11 bases lay in between. The CDR3 has 14 amino acids. Here the CDR3 reads CSVSGTNSNQPQHF. CDR3 sequence (DNA): TGCAGCGTTTCCGGGACAAATAGCAATCAGCCCCAGCATTTT.

V is TRBV11-2 and J is TRBJ1-2; 7 positions agree with TRBD1. V lost 1 base to trimming and J lost 5 bases; unmatched junction nucleotides: 1. Per the germline V gene, CDR1 is SGHAT and CDR2 is FQNNGV. The CDR3 consists of 13 residues. The CDR3 protein is CASSLGGQYGYTF. CDR3 DNA: TGTGCCAGCAGCTTAGGGGGACAGTATGGCTACACCTTC.

The gene calls are TRBV6-5 and TRBJ2-7; D is possibly TRBD2 (5 bases). Trimming pared 8 bases from V and 1 base from J, leaving 9 bases between. This CDR3 has 12 residues. Germline CDR1 MNHEY, CDR2 SVGAGI. The CDR3 reads CASEGWSYEQYV. DNA of the CDR3: TGTGCCAGCGAGGGCTGGTCCTACGAGCAGTACGTC.

The chain combines TRBV4-3 with TRBJ1-6, with no clear D. The germline gives CDR1 LGHNA, CDR2 YSLEER. The CDR3 is 17 residues long. Trimming removed 0 bases at V and 7 bases at J, with 16 bases between. The CDR3 is CASSQDRDTLPNSPLHF. In nucleotides, the CDR3 is TGCGCCAGCAGCCAAGATCGAGACACCCTCCCCAATTCACCCCTCCACTTT.

This clone was detected once. The chain couples TRBV6-5 to TRBJ2-1, with 9 nucleotides matching TRBD2. Germline-derived CDR1 and CDR2 are MNHEY and SVGAGI. This CDR3 contains 16 residues. J gave up 6 bases and V 4 bases, and 10 bases lay outside the gene matches. The CDR3 DNA reads TGTGCCAGCAGTTCGCCAGGCGGGAGGGCTGGCAATGAGCAGTTCTTC. This translates into CASSSPGGRAGNEQFF.

This clone turned up a few times. This rearrangement joins TRBV30 to TRBJ1-2; D is possibly TRBD1 (6 bases). Germline V gene data show CDR1 as GTSNPN and CDR2 as SVGIG (reference sequence). The V end lost 8 bases, the J end lost 3 bases, and 13 bases lay between the germline ends. This CDR3 has 12 residues. The CDR3 reads CARDRRDYGYTF. The DNA of the CDR3 is TGTGCCAGAGACAGGCGAGACTATGGCTACACCTTC.

The chain employs TRBV9 and TRBJ1-1, with 11 bases lining up with TRBD1. In germline, CDR1 is SGDLS, CDR2 YYNGEE. V trimming: 2 bases; J trimming: 0 bases; junction bases outside the gene matches: 6. The CDR3 spans 17 residues. The DNA for the CDR3 is TGTGCCAGCAGCGTCATCGGGACAGGGGGATTGAACACTGAAGCTTTCTTT. Translation gives CASSVIGTGGLNTEAFF.

The genes are TRBV7-8 and TRBJ2-7; TRBD1 matches at 9 bases. Germline loops: CDR1 SGHVS, CDR2 FQNEAQ. The CDR3 runs to 16 residues. The V segment lost 2 bases and the J segment 1 base; nucleotides outside the gene matches: 6. CDR3 loop: CASSLYTGGASYEQYV. CDR3 in DNA: TGTGCCAGCAGCTTATACACAGGGGGCGCATCCTACGAGCAGTACGTC.